Included here is one T cell receptor (beta chain) sequence, with context. This entry belongs to a study of blood T cell repertoires in COVID-19. Study details: Nucleic acid was either cDNA or gDNA, and it came from T cells, B-cell-depleted T cells, or PBMCs.

This CDR3 has 11 amino acids. The germline V and J ends were trimmed by 6 bases and 6 bases, with 8 bases remaining between them. Germline loops: CDR1 SQVTM, CDR2 ANQGSEA. Assignments of participants to cohorts depended upon their own reported clinical history. Within the 2 weeks before study entry, each person in the exposed group met a COVID-19 case. Authors' analysis steps: Quantification of nucleated cells was approximated via reference gene primer amplification. The assay was immunoSEQ multiplex PCR, and TCRdb's table has in-frame clones only and misses some. The V and J calls and clone size are taken from that table; D and trimming were inferred from the DNA. This repertoire shows 130,000 to 150,000 clones, about four fifths found once; its top ten account for 5.8%.

The TCR was taken from a woman between 45 and 65 years old who had been exposed to COVID-19. The chain is built from TRBV29-1 and TRBJ2-2, with a weak D call TRBD2 (6 bases). The source material was PBMCs or T cells enriched from blood (not recorded which). As DNA, the CDR3 is TGCAGCGTGGGGGGTTCCGGGGAGCTGTTTTTT. Its protein is CSVGGSGELFF.